Following are 2 T cell receptor beta chains from one sample sequenced in a study of a mutant IDH1 vaccine in newly diagnosed glioma. Regarding time point: baseline, week 1 (first vaccination visit). Treatment defined: pre-vaccination baseline after standard-of-care therapy. The repertoire was sequenced with immunoSEQ multiplex PCR; TCRdb's copy has only in-frame clones and lacks some. The top ten clones hold about a fifth of a sample with tens of thousands of clones, roughly 80% of them seen once. Sample: PBMCs, taken from a glioma patient treated with radiotherapy, temozolomide or both. The receptor set was obtained from a man between 18 and 35 years old with glioma.

There are a few counts of this clone. The genes are TRBV30 and TRBJ2-6, with 8 bases identical to TRBD2. CDR3 length equals 17 residues. With V trimmed by 4 bases and J by 4 bases, 12 bases remained unmatched. The germline gives CDR1 GTSNPN, CDR2 SVGIG (reference sequence). DNA for the CDR3: TGTGCCTGGACCATCGGACTAGCTAGCGGGGGGGCCAACGTCCTGACTTTC. Translated: CAWTIGLASGGANVLTF.

The table lists this clone with many counts. The V call is TRBV7-6, the J call TRBJ2-7; D ambiguous. This CDR3 region has 14 residues. Germline-derived CDR1 and CDR2 are SGHVS and FNYEAQ. V shed 7 bases and J shed 3 bases, with 16 bases lying between them. DNA of the CDR3: TGTGCCAGCACCATCGAGGCAGGTAGCTACGAGCAGTACTTC. Translation: CASTIEAGSYEQYF.